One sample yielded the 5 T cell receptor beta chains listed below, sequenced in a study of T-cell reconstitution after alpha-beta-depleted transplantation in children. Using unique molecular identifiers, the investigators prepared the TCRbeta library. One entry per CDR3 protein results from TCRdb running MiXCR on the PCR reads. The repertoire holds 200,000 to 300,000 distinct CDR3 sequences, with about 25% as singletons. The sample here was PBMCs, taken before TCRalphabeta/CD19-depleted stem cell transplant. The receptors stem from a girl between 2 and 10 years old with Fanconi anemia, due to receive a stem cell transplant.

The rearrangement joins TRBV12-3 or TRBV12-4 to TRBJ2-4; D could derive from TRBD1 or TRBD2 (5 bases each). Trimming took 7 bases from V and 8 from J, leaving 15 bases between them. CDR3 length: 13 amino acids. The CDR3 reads CASTRGRSDIQYF. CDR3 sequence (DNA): TGTGCCAGCACGAGGGGCCGGTCAGACATTCAGTACTTC.

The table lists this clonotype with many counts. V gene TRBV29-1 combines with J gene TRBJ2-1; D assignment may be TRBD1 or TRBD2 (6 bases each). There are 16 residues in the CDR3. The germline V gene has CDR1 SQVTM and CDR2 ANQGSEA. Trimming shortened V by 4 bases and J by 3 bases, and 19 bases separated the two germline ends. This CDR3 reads CSVVGGLASFYNEQFF. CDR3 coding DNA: TGCAGCGTTGTGGGGGGCCTGGCCTCGTTCTACAATGAGCAGTTCTTC.

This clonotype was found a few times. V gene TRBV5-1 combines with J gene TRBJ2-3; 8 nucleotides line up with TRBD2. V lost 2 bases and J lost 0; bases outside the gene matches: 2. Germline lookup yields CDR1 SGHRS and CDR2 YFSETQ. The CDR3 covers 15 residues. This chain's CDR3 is CASSLSGSSTDTQYF. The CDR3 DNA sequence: TGCGCCAGCAGCTTAAGCGGGAGCAGCACAGATACGCAGTATTTT.

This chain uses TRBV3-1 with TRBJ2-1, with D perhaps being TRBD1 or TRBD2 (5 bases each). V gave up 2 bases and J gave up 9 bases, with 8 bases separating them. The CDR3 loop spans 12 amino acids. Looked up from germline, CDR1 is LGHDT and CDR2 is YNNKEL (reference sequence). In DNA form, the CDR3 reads TGTGCCAGCAGCCAATGGGGACGTGAGCAGTTCTTC. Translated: CASSQWGREQFF.

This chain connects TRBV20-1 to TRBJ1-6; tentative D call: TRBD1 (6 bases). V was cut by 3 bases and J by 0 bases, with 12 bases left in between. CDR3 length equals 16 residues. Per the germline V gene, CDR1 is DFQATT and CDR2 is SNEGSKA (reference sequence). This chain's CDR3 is CSASQGPSSYNSPLHF. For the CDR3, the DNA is TGCAGTGCTAGCCAGGGGCCAAGCTCCTATAATTCACCCCTCCACTTT.